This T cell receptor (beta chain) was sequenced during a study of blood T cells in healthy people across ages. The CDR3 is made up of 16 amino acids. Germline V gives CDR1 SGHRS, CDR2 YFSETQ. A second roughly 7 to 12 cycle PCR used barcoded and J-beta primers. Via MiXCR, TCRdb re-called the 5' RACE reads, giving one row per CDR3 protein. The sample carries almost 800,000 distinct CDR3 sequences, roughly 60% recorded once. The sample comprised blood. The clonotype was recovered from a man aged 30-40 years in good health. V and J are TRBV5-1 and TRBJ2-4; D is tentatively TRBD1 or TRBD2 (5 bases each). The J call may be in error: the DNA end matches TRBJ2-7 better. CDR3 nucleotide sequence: TGCGCCAGCAGCTTAACCACAGGTTCGGGGCACTACGAGCAGTACTTC. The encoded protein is CASSLTTGSGHYEQYF.